This entry describes one T cell receptor (beta chain). Antigen unknown. These data come from a study of CD8+ T cells in alopecia areata. About the study: Each of the treated patients was given oral tofacitinib, 5 to 10 mg twice daily, for moderate-to-severe alopecia areata. Study-wide results and caveats: Scalp lesions, especially in alopecia totalis/universalis, had higher clonality than normal scalp. Sequencing of scalp samples also captures resident alphabeta T cells of normal skin.

CDR1 and CDR2 from the germline V gene are SEHNR and FQNEAQ (reference sequence). V lost 2 bases and J lost 5, with 6 bases in between. This CDR3 contains 13 residues. Extracted RNA was reverse transcribed, and the resulting cDNA served as sequencing template. This table comes from immunoSEQ multiplex PCR, and its TCRdb copy is limited to in-frame clones, with some not included. The table includes 140,000 to 150,000 clones, approximately 50% detected once. The chain recombines TRBV7-9 with TRBJ2-2, with D possibly being TRBD2 (6 bases). The source was CD4+ T cells sorted from blood, collected at week 0. This TCR derives from a human donor with alopecia areata. The CDR3 DNA follows: TGTGCCAGCAGCTTACGGGGGACCGGGGAGCTGTTTTTT. Protein: CASSLRGTGELFF.